Below, 10 T cell receptor beta chains from the same sample are listed, as sequenced in a study of T-cell memory formation after mild COVID-19. Each CDR3 protein gets one entry after TCRdb re-called the 5' RACE reads with MiXCR. The data show around 300,000 distinct CDR3 sequences, roughly 8.2% seen once. What was sequenced was PBMCs or a T cell subset sorted from them (not recorded which). The receptor set was obtained from a young man who had mild COVID-19 (a few samples of this study predate the infection). Cell type and time point are not known.

This clonotype was counted at least ten times. V is TRBV6-1 and J is TRBJ2-2; D remains ambiguous. The V end lost 0 bases, the J end lost 2 bases, and 4 bases lay between the germline ends. The length of the CDR3 is 14 residues. Per the germline V gene, CDR1 is MNHNS and CDR2 is SASEGT. As DNA, the CDR3 is TGTGCCAGCAGTGAAGCGGGAAACACCGGGGAGCTGTTTTTT. It translates to CASSEAGNTGELFF.

This sequence joins TRBV20-1 and TRBJ2-3; 7 nucleotides match TRBD2. The germline V gene encodes CDR1 DFQATT and CDR2 SNEGSKA (reference sequence). V shed 2 bases, J shed 6 bases, and the junction held 11 bases outside the gene matches. The CDR3 contains 15 residues. The CDR3 DNA is TGCAGTGCTAGACAGGGACTATTGCAGGGTGATACGCAGTATTTT. Amino acids: CSARQGLLQGDTQYF.

This clonotype was seen ten or more times. This chain joins TRBV5-1 and TRBJ2-3; D call uncertain. The germline V gene encodes CDR1 SGHRS and CDR2 YFSETQ. CDR3 length: 15 residues. Trimming removed 0 bases at V and 6 bases at J, with 14 bases between. The CDR3 region has the DNA TGCGCCAGCAGCTTGGCCTCCGTCCTGCGGGATACGCAGTATTTT. Translating gives CASSLASVLRDTQYF.

This clonotype came up a few times. The V gene is TRBV4-1, the J gene TRBJ1-2; D gene uncertain. Trimming stripped 0 bases from V and 8 bases from J, with 7 bases between. CDR3 length: 12 residues. Germline CDR1 reads MGHRA; CDR2 reads YSYEKL. The CDR3 here is CASSQDRRGYTF. Here the CDR3 DNA reads TGCGCCAGCAGCCAAGATAGGAGGGGCTACACCTTC.

The V and J genes are TRBV7-6 and TRBJ2-7, with TRBD1 matching over 8 bases. The V gene end was trimmed by 6 bases and the J gene end by 6 bases; junction bases not matched to a gene: 10. The V gene's germline CDR1 is SGHVS and CDR2 FNYEAQ. The CDR3 is made up of 14 amino acids. The CDR3 DNA sequence: TGTGCCAGCAGTTACCGCACAGGGGGAGGCGAGCAGTACTTC. The encoded protein is CASSYRTGGGEQYF.

The chain is built from TRBV18 and TRBJ2-7; D remains unclear. The ends were cut back, 4 bases at V and 1 base at J, with 11 bases in the middle. The germline V gene encodes CDR1 KGHSH and CDR2 LQKENI. This CDR3 has 14 residues. The CDR3 reads CASSQTSKSYEQYF. DNA for the CDR3: TGTGCCAGCTCACAGACAAGCAAGTCCTACGAGCAGTACTTC.

This clonotype showed up just a few times. The gene calls are TRBV4-1 and TRBJ1-4; tentative D call: TRBD1 (6 bases). Germline values: CDR1 MGHRA, CDR2 YSYEKL. This CDR3 spans 10 amino acids. Trimming left V 9 bases short and J 12 bases short, with 11 bases between. CDR3 sequence (DNA): TGCGCCAGTTCGCAGGGGCAACTGTTTTTT. This encodes CASSQGQLFF.

This chain uses TRBV11-2 with TRBJ1-4; D gene ambiguous. Trimming took 5 bases from V and 2 from J, leaving 12 bases between them. Germline V gene sequence: CDR1 SGHAT, CDR2 FQNNGV. The CDR3 runs to 15 residues. DNA of the CDR3: TGTGCCAGCAGCGGCAAGGGTTCGACTAATGAAAAACTGTTTTTT. Translating gives CASSGKGSTNEKLFF.

This clonotype occurred a few times. The genes are TRBV6-2 or TRBV6-3 and TRBJ1-2; D is uncertain. The CDR3 is 12 amino acids. V lost 4 bases and J lost 4, with 7 bases in between. The V gene's germline CDR1 is MNHEY and CDR2 SVGEGT. This chain's CDR3 is CASSSVAYGYTF. CDR3 coding DNA: TGTGCCAGCAGTTCAGTCGCCTATGGCTACACCTTC.

This clonotype was counted between two and nine times. The V and J genes are TRBV11-2 and TRBJ2-6; 8 bases are a match to TRBD2. The V gene's germline CDR1 is SGHAT and CDR2 FQNNGV. This CDR3 has 16 residues. The V segment lost 5 bases and the J segment 2 bases; nucleotides outside the gene matches: 5. The CDR3 nucleotides are TGTGCCAGCAGCCCCCGGGGGGGGCCTGGGGCCAACGTCCTGACTTTC. It codes for CASSPRGGPGANVLTF.